This T cell receptor beta chain emerged from a study of sequential checkpoint blockade in melanoma. TCRdb keeps only in-frame clones here, not all; method: immunoSEQ multiplex PCR. The data hold over 25,000 clones, with about four fifths observed a single time. Treatment given: randomized to nivolumab then ipilimumab (arm A) or the reverse (arm B). The germline V gene encodes CDR1 MDHEN and CDR2 SYDVKM. V lost 5 bases, J lost 0 bases, and 5 bases stayed unmatched. The CDR3 extends over 15 amino acids. This TCR was sampled from a human donor with melanoma. This chain joins TRBV28 and TRBJ1-1, with 8 bases that match TRBD1. The input for sequencing was CD8+ T cells sorted from blood (inferred from file names), taken from a patient given nivolumab and ipilimumab in sequence. The CDR3 is CASSLTDRVNTEAFF. Written as DNA, the CDR3 is TGTGCCAGCAGTCTAACGGACAGGGTGAACACTGAAGCTTTCTTT.